These 27 T cell receptor beta chains originate from one sample sequenced in a study of PD-1 blockade in classical Hodgkin lymphoma. Sequencing was performed with immunoSEQ multiplex PCR; in TCRdb, only in-frame clones are kept and a portion is missing. The table records 20,000 or so clones, less than 90% of them present only once. Time point given: cycle 4 day 1 (C4D1), after around six weeks of nivolumab. The patients all showed relapse after autologous stem cell transplantation, while their brentuximab vedotin exposure varied. From thawed PBMCs, CD8+ T cells were isolated by magnetic negative selection. The sample consisted of CD8+ T cells from blood, taken before the fourth cycle of nivolumab. These receptors were obtained from a human donor with classical Hodgkin lymphoma.

This chain joins TRBV2 and TRBJ2-7, with TRBD2 matching over 8 bases. J gave up 5 bases and V 2 bases, and 8 bases lay outside the gene matches. From germline, CDR1 is SNHLY and CDR2 FYNNEI. The CDR3 covers 15 residues. The CDR3 protein is CASSEMGLGMNEQYF. The CDR3 DNA reads TGTGCCAGCAGTGAAATGGGACTAGGGATGAACGAGCAGTACTTC.

This clone came up a few times. The rearrangement joins TRBV6-5 to TRBJ2-7; D gene unclear. Trimming left V 0 bases short and J 2 bases short, with 11 bases between. In germline, CDR1 is MNHEY, CDR2 SVGAGI. The CDR3 loop spans 15 amino acids. Here the CDR3 DNA reads TGTGCCAGCAGTTACTCTATGGCGAGTGCCTACGAGCAGTACTTC. Translated, it gives CASSYSMASAYEQYF.

The chain is built from TRBV27 and TRBJ2-1; unclear D gene. The V gene lost 6 bases and the J gene lost 14 bases, with 17 bases spanning the gap. CDR1 MNHEY and CDR2 SMNVEV come from the germline V gene (reference sequence). This CDR3 region has 12 residues. The CDR3 loop reads CASSLNLVFKFF. The CDR3 region has the DNA TGTGCCAGCAGCCTTAATCTAGTTTTCAAGTTCTTC.

The genes are TRBV27 and TRBJ2-3; D may be TRBD1 (6 bases). The germline V gene encodes CDR1 MNHEY and CDR2 SMNVEV (reference sequence). The CDR3 is 16 amino acids. The V end lost 3 bases, the J end lost 2 bases, and 15 bases lay between the germline ends. This CDR3 reads CASSFYGGMSTDTQYF. The CDR3 nucleotides are TGTGCCAGCAGTTTCTATGGGGGCATGTCCACAGATACGCAGTATTTT.

This sequence joins TRBV27 and TRBJ2-5; no firm D call. This CDR3 is 13 amino acids long. Germline V CDR1 and CDR2: MNHEY, SMNVEV (reference sequence). V was trimmed by 5 bases and J by 2 bases, leaving 9 bases between them. The CDR3 sequence is CASSTWGQETQYF. The CDR3 bases are TGTGCCAGCAGTACATGGGGTCAAGAGACCCAGTACTTC.

The J gene is TRBJ2-7, the V gene TRBV27; 12 nucleotides align to TRBD2. The junction had 2 bases not matched to a gene; V was cut back by 4 bases and J by 1 base. This CDR3 is built from 15 residues. Germline V gene lookup returns CDR1 MNHEY and CDR2 SMNVEV (reference sequence). CDR3: CASSWLAGGSYEQYF. CDR3 nucleotide sequence: TGTGCCAGCAGTTGGCTAGCGGGAGGGTCCTACGAGCAGTACTTC.

The rearrangement links TRBV6-5 to TRBJ2-1; TRBD2 matches 7 bases. The germline CDR1 and CDR2 sequences are MNHEY and SVGAGI. Trimming took 5 bases from V and 9 from J; bases not matched to a gene: 1. This CDR3 has 11 residues. DNA of the CDR3: TGTGCCAGCAGTGGGGGGGGTGAGCAGTTCTTC. Protein: CASSGGGEQFF.

In its sample, this clone was seen once. This chain links TRBV27 with TRBJ2-5, with a weak D call TRBD2 (6 bases). CDR3 size: 15 residues. Germline V gene sequence: CDR1 MNHEY, CDR2 SMNVEV (reference sequence). Trimming cost V 9 bases and J 3 bases, with 20 bases left between them. For the CDR3, the DNA is TGTGCCAGTGGGGCTCCCGGGAGAAGGGAAGAGACCCAGTACTTC. Protein: CASGAPGRREETQYF.

The CDR3 is CASSLKGDSYSYGYTF. The DNA of the CDR3 is TGTGCCAGCAGTCTGAAAGGGGACAGTTACTCCTATGGCTACACCTTC. This chain connects TRBV28 to TRBJ1-2; TRBD1 matches at 7 bases. The CDR3 loop spans 16 amino acids. From germline, CDR1 is MDHEN and CDR2 SYDVKM. V was clipped by 5 bases and J by 4 bases; unmatched bases: 13.

The DNA of the CDR3 is TGTGCCAGCAGCTTAGCAAGGGGTTATAGCAATCAGCCCCAGCATTTT. Its protein product is CASSLARGYSNQPQHF. V usage is TRBV7-8 and J usage is TRBJ1-5, with D possibly being TRBD1 (5 bases). CDR1 SGHVS and CDR2 FQNEAQ come from the germline V gene. V lost 0 bases and J lost 0, with 9 bases in between. The CDR3 extends over 16 amino acids.

The J gene is TRBJ2-2, the V gene TRBV19; 8 nucleotides match TRBD1. The CDR3 runs 16 residues. Trimming took 7 bases from V and 2 from J; bases not matched to a gene: 9. The germline V gene encodes CDR1 LNHDA and CDR2 SQIVND (reference sequence). The CDR3 loop reads CASIGGTGPNTGELFF. DNA for the CDR3: TGTGCCAGTATTGGTGGGACAGGCCCAAACACCGGGGAGCTGTTTTTT.

This chain links TRBV5-4 with TRBJ2-1, with D hard to call. The germline V gene has CDR1 SGHNT and CDR2 YYREEE (reference sequence). This CDR3 contains 12 residues. The V end lost 4 bases, the J end lost 6 bases, and 8 bases lay between the germline ends. CDR3 nucleotides: TGTGCCAGCAGCCTGGTCCCCAATGAGCAGTTCTTC. Translation gives CASSLVPNEQFF.

This clone is a singleton in its sample. This chain links TRBV27 with TRBJ2-6; tentative D call: TRBD1 (5 bases). The CDR3 runs to 15 residues. Germline assignment: CDR1 MNHEY and CDR2 SMNVEV (reference sequence). V lost 3 bases and J 2 bases, leaving 8 bases between the germline ends. CDR3 residues: CASSFSRAGANVLTF. CDR3 DNA: TGTGCCAGCAGTTTCAGCAGGGCTGGGGCCAACGTCCTGACTTTC.

The rearrangement uses TRBV28 and TRBJ2-6; D gene unclear. This CDR3 region has 12 residues. V was pared by 8 bases and J by 2 bases, with 4 bases between. Per the germline V gene, CDR1 is MDHEN and CDR2 is SYDVKM. CDR3 nucleotide sequence: TGTGCCAGCGGTCCTGGGGCCAACGTCCTGACTTTC. Translation: CASGPGANVLTF.

V gene TRBV28 combines with J gene TRBJ1-2, with D possibly matching TRBD1 (6 bases). Germline V gene sequence: CDR1 MDHEN, CDR2 SYDVKM. V was clipped by 4 bases and J by 8 bases, with 29 bases between them. The CDR3 has 18 residues. CDR3 nucleotides: TGTGCCAGCAGTTCTTGGTTAGCGGGACAAACCAACAGGGACGGCTACACCTTC. It yields the protein CASSSWLAGQTNRDGYTF.

The chain carries TRBV2 and TRBJ2-1; 8 bases map to TRBD2. Germline lookup yields CDR1 SNHLY and CDR2 FYNNEI. The CDR3 has 14 amino acids. Trimming took 4 bases from V and 3 from J; bases not matched to a gene: 2. The CDR3 loop is CASSAGTSYNEQFF. CDR3 coding DNA: TGTGCCAGCAGTGCCGGGACTAGCTACAATGAGCAGTTCTTC.

The chain uses TRBV7-6 and TRBJ2-2, with D perhaps matching TRBD1 or TRBD2 (6 bases each). The CDR3 runs to 16 residues. V was cut by 7 bases and J by 3 bases, with 18 bases left in between. Per the germline V gene, CDR1 is SGHVS and CDR2 is FNYEAQ. The CDR3 DNA follows: TGTGCCAGCATCAATCGAGGGGGGCCTCACACCGGGGAGCTGTTTTTT. Residues: CASINRGGPHTGELFF.

The chain carries TRBV14 and TRBJ2-7; D remains ambiguous. CDR1 is SGHDN and CDR2 is FVKESK in the germline V gene. The germline V and J ends were trimmed by 4 bases and 3 bases, with 19 bases remaining between them. This CDR3 contains 16 residues. CDR3 sequence: CASSPAPRVVRYEQYF. In DNA, the CDR3 is TGTGCCAGCAGCCCAGCGCCCCGGGTCGTGCGCTACGAGCAGTACTTC.

This chain connects TRBV7-9 to TRBJ2-6; TRBD2 matches at 7 bases. CDR1 SEHNR and CDR2 FQNEAQ come from the germline V gene (reference sequence). CDR3 size: 14 residues. Trimming at V came to 8 bases and at J to 2 bases, leaving 3 bases not matched to a gene. CDR3 DNA: TGTGCCAGCCGGGGAGGGACTGGGGCCAACGTCCTGACTTTC. It yields the protein CASRGGTGANVLTF.

The chain joins TRBV6-6 to TRBJ1-2; D is perhaps TRBD1 (5 bases). Germline CDR1 and CDR2: MNHNY and SVGAGI (reference sequence). The ends were cut back, 8 bases at V and 3 bases at J, with 19 bases in the middle. The CDR3 contains 15 residues. The CDR3 loop reads CASRNRQERDYGYTF. CDR3 DNA: TGTGCCAGCCGAAACAGGCAGGAAAGGGACTATGGCTACACCTTC.

V gene TRBV4-1 combines with J gene TRBJ2-5, with TRBD2 as a possible D gene (6 bases). Germline V gene sequence: CDR1 MGHRA, CDR2 YSYEKL. The CDR3 length is 15 residues. Trimming left V 1 base short and J 1 base short, with 10 bases between. CDR3 protein: CASSQAGLLQETQYF. The CDR3, as DNA: TGCGCCAGCAGCCAAGCGGGACTCCTCCAAGAGACCCAGTACTTC.

This chain links TRBV28 with TRBJ1-1; perhaps TRBD1 as D (6 bases). CDR1 is MDHEN, CDR2 SYDVKM, per germline. Trimming removed 7 bases at V and 2 bases at J, with 8 bases between. The CDR3 has 12 amino acids. CDR3 protein: CASTDSNTEAFF. CDR3 bases: TGTGCCAGCACGGACAGCAACACTGAAGCTTTCTTT.

This chain joins TRBV19 and TRBJ2-1; no clear D. Germline V gene lookup returns CDR1 LNHDA and CDR2 SQIVND (reference sequence). This CDR3 contains 12 residues. The germline V and J ends were trimmed by 7 bases and 5 bases, with 9 bases remaining between them. The CDR3, as DNA: TGTGCCAGTATCGGGCAGGACAATGAGCAGTTCTTC. Translating it yields CASIGQDNEQFF.

The genes are TRBV7-7 and TRBJ2-1; the D gene is possibly TRBD2 (5 bases). V dropped 1 base and J dropped 8 bases, with 12 bases sitting between them. The CDR3 spans 14 residues. Germline CDR1 and CDR2: SSHAT and FNYEAQ (reference sequence). The CDR3 protein is CASSLVQNSDEQFF. DNA for the CDR3: TGTGCCAGCAGCTTAGTACAGAATAGCGATGAGCAGTTCTTC.

The gene calls are TRBV10-3 and TRBJ2-3, with D possibly TRBD2 on 6 matching bases. Germline loops: CDR1 ENHRY, CDR2 SYGVKD. Trimming stripped 10 bases from V and 1 base from J, with 18 bases between. This CDR3 is 15 amino acids long. The CDR3: CATRASGAGTDTQYF. CDR3 coding DNA: TGTGCCACCAGGGCGTCGGGAGCTGGCACAGATACGCAGTATTTT.

The CDR3, as DNA: TGTGCCAGCAGCTCTAGCGGGGCAACCTCCTACAATGAGCAGTTCTTC. Its protein product is CASSSSGATSYNEQFF. The chain carries TRBV11-2 and TRBJ2-1, with 9 bases that match TRBD2. The germline gives CDR1 SGHAT, CDR2 FQNNGV. V gave up 4 bases and J gave up 0 bases; unmatched junction bases: 4. The CDR3 loop spans 16 amino acids.

V and J are TRBV7-9 and TRBJ1-1, with D hard to call. This CDR3 comprises 12 residues. CDR1 SEHNR and CDR2 FQNEAQ come from the germline V gene (reference sequence). V lost 4 bases and J 6 bases, leaving 9 bases between the germline ends. In DNA form, the CDR3 reads TGTGCCAGCAGCTGGGGTAAAGCTGAAGCTTTCTTT. Translating gives CASSWGKAEAFF.